This note documents a single TCR beta chain sequence. The sample originates from a study of response to subunit inactivated influenza vaccine. The CDR3 length is 11 residues. In germline, CDR1 is DFQATT, CDR2 SNEGSKA (reference sequence). V gave up 3 bases and J gave up 13 bases, with 13 bases separating them. TCRdb ran MiXCR on the RT-PCR reads and lists one entry per CDR3 protein. This sample has about 620,000 distinct CDR3 sequences, with around 10% found just once. This sample was also put to use in a study of T cells expressing NK-cell markers. From that report: TCR beta cDNA was made by 5'RACE template switching with UMIs. Seven of the eight sequenced donors were classified as HCMV-seropositive, and one was classified as seronegative.

This specimen consisted of PBMCs from blood, obtained on the day of vaccination. The sequence was obtained from a man between 50 and 59 years old who received an inactivated influenza vaccine. The gene calls are TRBV20-1 and TRBJ1-5; maybe TRBD1 (5 bases). Here the CDR3 reads CSARFGGEQHF. The CDR3 nucleotides read TGCAGTGCTAGGTTTGGGGGGGAACAGCATTTT.